The sequence of this T cell receptor beta chain was determined in a study of a mutant IDH1 vaccine in newly diagnosed glioma. The time point here: week 11, during vaccination. The vaccine gave 300 ug of a 20-mer mutant IDH1 peptide subcutaneously per dose. Trimming took off 1 base at V and 2 bases at J, with 13 bases between the two ends. Germline V CDR1 and CDR2: SGHKS, YYEKEE (reference sequence). There are 15 residues in the CDR3. This clone has just one count. Its target is not known. TCRdb keeps only in-frame clones here, not all; method: immunoSEQ multiplex PCR. This table has under 150,000 clones, around 80% appearing once.

The sample in question was PBMCs, obtained from a glioma patient whose treatment included an IDH1 peptide vaccine. The sequence came from a man between 35 and 55 years old with glioma. The chain uses TRBV5-5 and TRBJ2-7; possibly TRBD1 for D (5 bases). The CDR3 reads CASSLRQLGAYEQYF. In nucleotides, the CDR3 is TGTGCCAGCAGCTTGAGACAGCTAGGAGCCTACGAGCAGTACTTC.